These 26 T cell receptor beta chains were all obtained from the same sample, sequenced in a study of beta chain features in type 1 diabetes. Points from the study as a whole: TCRB CDR3s from Type 1 diabetes patients were moderately but significantly shorter in all four CD4+ subsets.

The investigators reverse transcribed all of the isolated RNA, so they sequenced expressed TCRB transcripts. Sequenced by immunoSEQ multiplex PCR; TCRdb stores in-frame clones only, minus some. The repertoire holds 150,000 or so clones, with 6.5% to 8.5% as singletons. These receptors are not linked to any known antigen. The sample comprised central memory CD4+ T cells from blood. The receptor set was obtained from a woman aged 18-29 years with type 1 diabetes.

The CDR3 DNA sequence: TGTGCCAGCAGCTTAGCCGACAGGGTCCAGTACTTC. Its translation is CASSLADRVQYF. The chain is built from TRBV7-2 and TRBJ2-7, with TRBD1 identical over 7 bases. The CDR3 has 12 residues. V lost 0 bases to trimming and J lost 10 bases; unmatched junction nucleotides: 3. Germline V gene sequence: CDR1 SGHTA, CDR2 FQGNSA.

Only a few counts were recorded for this clone. This chain links TRBV4-3 with TRBJ2-3, with unresolved D. Trimming removed 0 bases from V and 3 bases from J, with 7 bases in between. From germline, CDR1 is LGHNA and CDR2 YSLEER. This CDR3 is 14 amino acids long. The CDR3, as DNA: TGCGCCAGCAGCCAAGATGCAGTAACAGATACGCAGTATTTT. Translation: CASSQDAVTDTQYF.

This clone occurred a few times. The V and J genes are TRBV11-2 and TRBJ2-1; 8 bases fit TRBD2. The germline gives CDR1 SGHAT, CDR2 FQNNGV. The CDR3 length is 17 residues. V shed 1 base and J 4 bases; nucleotides not matched to a gene: 9. CDR3 sequence reads: CASSLGERGPYYNEQFF. CDR3 nucleotides: TGTGCCAGCAGCTTAGGAGAGCGGGGGCCATATTACAATGAGCAGTTCTTC.

This clone was observed at least ten times. The rearrangement joins TRBV7-2 to TRBJ2-5, with no clear D. The CDR3 loop spans 14 amino acids. In germline, CDR1 is SGHTA, CDR2 FQGNSA. V lost 5 bases to trimming and J lost 2 bases, with 12 bases between them. The CDR3 reads CASSSSVRQETQYF. As DNA, the CDR3 is TGTGCCAGCAGCAGTTCTGTGAGGCAAGAGACCCAGTACTTC.

The rearrangement uses TRBV25-1 and TRBJ2-7; a possible D gene is TRBD2 (5 bases). This CDR3 contains 12 residues. V lost 0 bases and J 7 bases, leaving 7 bases between the germline ends. The V gene's germline CDR1 is MGHDK and CDR2 SYGVNS. The CDR3 DNA reads TGTGCCAGCAGTGAATATCCGGGGGAGCAGTACTTC. It yields the protein CASSEYPGEQYF.

In its sample, this clone was seen a few times. The chain carries TRBV4-3 and TRBJ2-5, with D possibly TRBD2 on 7 matching bases. Germline lookup yields CDR1 LGHNA and CDR2 YSLEER. V lost 5 bases to trimming and J lost 1 base, with 14 bases between them. This CDR3 spans 15 amino acids. The CDR3 nucleotides read TGCGCCAGCAGCAGGAGGGGGGGGGCCCAAGAGACCCAGTACTTC. It specifies CASSRRGGAQETQYF.

This clone was recorded a few times. The genes are TRBV9 and TRBJ2-1; 7 positions match TRBD2. The CDR3 runs 16 residues. Trimming took 6 bases from V and 0 from J; bases not matched to a gene: 9. CDR1 is SGDLS, CDR2 YYNGEE, per germline. CDR3 DNA: TGTGCCAGCAACCCCTTTGGCGGGAGCTCCTACAATGAGCAGTTCTTC. It translates to CASNPFGGSSYNEQFF.

The rearrangement links TRBV13 to TRBJ2-5; tentatively, D is TRBD2 (6 bases). The germline V gene encodes CDR1 PRHDT and CDR2 FYEKMQ (reference sequence). V was trimmed by 5 bases and J by 5 bases, leaving 15 bases between them. CDR3 length: 14 amino acids. CDR3 region: CASSPGLIQETQYF. The DNA for the CDR3 is TGTGCCAGCAGCCCGGGACTGATCCAGGAGACCCAGTACTTC.

This clone was seen a handful of times. This chain connects TRBV11-2 to TRBJ2-3; no definite D call. CDR1 is SGHAT, CDR2 FQNNGV, per germline. The CDR3 covers 14 residues. Trimming cost V 3 bases and J 2 bases, with 9 bases left between them. The CDR3 spells CASSLSSATDTQYF. CDR3 nucleotide sequence: TGTGCCAGCAGCTTGTCCAGCGCCACAGATACGCAGTATTTT.

This clone was counted only a few times. The chain has TRBV10-3 and TRBJ1-1, with no clear D. Looked up from germline, CDR1 is ENHRY and CDR2 is SYGVKD. Trimming removed 0 bases at V and 0 bases at J, with 8 bases between. The CDR3 extends over 15 amino acids. CDR3 sequence (DNA): TGTGCCATCAGTGAGTCTAACAGCTTGAACACTGAAGCTTTCTTT. Translation: CAISESNSLNTEAFF.

The J gene is TRBJ2-1, the V gene TRBV4-2, with TRBD2 matching over 12 bases. This CDR3 is 16 amino acids long. V shed 1 base, J shed 10 bases, and the junction held 8 bases outside the gene matches. Germline V gene lookup returns CDR1 LGHNA and CDR2 YNFKEQ. CDR3 DNA: TGTGCCAGCAGCCAAGGGAGGACTAGCGGGATAGGGGAGCAGTTCTTC. Translation gives CASSQGRTSGIGEQFF.

This clone has just a few counts. The chain links TRBV6-5 to TRBJ2-5, with TRBD1 identical over 8 bases. The CDR3 has 11 amino acids. Germline CDR1 is MNHEY and CDR2 is SVGAGI. V gave up 7 bases and J gave up 12 bases; unmatched junction bases: 7. The CDR3 sequence is CASNQGASEYF. The DNA for the CDR3 is TGTGCCAGCAATCAGGGGGCCTCGGAGTACTTC.

The chain uses TRBV5-1 and TRBJ2-5; 8 positions agree with TRBD2. After removal of 0 bases from V and 3 bases from J, the junction contained 4 bases not matched to a gene. This CDR3 has 15 amino acids. Germline V CDR1 and CDR2: SGHRS, YFSETQ. CDR3 amino acids: CASSLVGSGEETQYF. DNA of the CDR3: TGCGCCAGCAGCTTGGTGGGTAGCGGGGAAGAGACCCAGTACTTC.

The chain joins TRBV30 to TRBJ2-3; TRBD2 matches at 7 bases. Germline CDR1 GTSNPN, CDR2 SVGIG (reference sequence). The CDR3 has 14 residues. The V gene end was trimmed by 2 bases and the J gene end by 4 bases; junction bases not matched to a gene: 6. The CDR3 nucleotides are TGTGCCTGGAGTCCAATCCGGGGGGCAGATACGCAGTATTTT. This encodes CAWSPIRGADTQYF.

This clone came up many times. The rearrangement joins TRBV14 to TRBJ1-2; D ambiguous. The germline CDR1 and CDR2 sequences are SGHDN and FVKESK. V gave up 3 bases and J gave up 6 bases, with 11 bases separating them. This CDR3 comprises 13 residues. As DNA, the CDR3 is TGTGCCAGCAGCCATCAAGAACGGGATGGCTACACCTTC. Its translation is CASSHQERDGYTF.

The chain carries TRBV10-3 and TRBJ2-5, with D possibly matching TRBD1 (5 bases). The CDR3 loop spans 13 amino acids. The V gene's germline CDR1 is ENHRY and CDR2 SYGVKD. V was pared by 3 bases and J by 5 bases, with 10 bases between. The CDR3 nucleotides are TGTGCCATCAGTGAAAGGTCAGGGGAGACCCAGTACTTC. This translates into CAISERSGETQYF.

The chain is built from TRBV14 and TRBJ1-2; D uncertain. Between the trimmed V and J ends, which lost 6 bases and 5 bases, there was a span of 7 bases. This CDR3 comprises 11 residues. Per the germline V gene, CDR1 is SGHDN and CDR2 is FVKESK. The CDR3: CASSPGYGYTF. The CDR3 DNA sequence: TGTGCCAGCAGTCCGGGATATGGCTACACCTTC.

The genes are TRBV5-6 and TRBJ1-1; no clear D gene. Deletions cut 1 base from V and 5 bases from J, with 12 bases between. CDR3 length equals 14 residues. The germline gives CDR1 SGHDT, CDR2 YYEEEE. CDR3 amino acids: CASSLPVRGTEAFF. The CDR3 coding sequence is TGTGCCAGCAGCTTGCCGGTTCGAGGAACTGAAGCTTTCTTT.

As DNA, the CDR3 is TGTGCCAGCAGCCGTACACAGGGGTTCCCTGAAGCTTTCTTT. It codes for CASSRTQGFPEAFF. The V call is TRBV11-2, the J call TRBJ1-1; 7 positions agree with TRBD1. V shed 5 bases, J shed 6 bases, and the junction held 9 bases outside the gene matches. The CDR3 runs 14 residues. Germline CDR1 reads SGHAT; CDR2 reads FQNNGV.

In its sample, this clone was seen a few times. The chain has TRBV7-2 and TRBJ1-1; the D is unclear. V lost 5 bases, J lost 6 bases, and 16 bases lay in between. Germline assignment: CDR1 SGHTA and CDR2 FQGNSA. The CDR3 length is 14 residues. CDR3 bases: TGTGCCAGCAGCCCCTTACGGGGTAGGGCTGAAGCTTTCTTT. Its translation: CASSPLRGRAEAFF.

This clone has a handful of counts. This CDR3 reads CASSGQGMREETQYF. The CDR3 DNA is TGCGCCAGCAGCGGACAGGGGATGAGAGAAGAGACCCAGTACTTC. This chain uses TRBV5-1 with TRBJ2-5; 9 bases are a match to TRBD1. Germline V CDR1 and CDR2: SGHRS, YFSETQ. Trimming removed 4 bases from V and 3 bases from J; junction bases left unmatched: 7. The CDR3 is 15 residues long.

The chain links TRBV29-1 to TRBJ1-2; 9 bases match TRBD1. CDR3 length equals 14 residues. The V gene end was trimmed by 7 bases and the J gene end by 3 bases; junction bases not matched to a gene: 9. The germline V gene encodes CDR1 SQVTM and CDR2 ANQGSEA. CDR3 sequence reads: CSAIPRDRDYGYTF. Written as DNA, the CDR3 is TGCAGCGCCATCCCCCGGGACAGGGACTATGGCTACACCTTC.

The chain employs TRBV5-1 and TRBJ2-1; D not resolved. Deletions cut 1 base from V and 0 bases from J, with 5 bases between. CDR3 length: 14 amino acids. Germline assignment: CDR1 SGHRS and CDR2 YFSETQ. CDR3 bases: TGCGCCAGCAGCTTGACTGGCTCCTACAATGAGCAGTTCTTC. It specifies CASSLTGSYNEQFF.

The V and J genes are TRBV15 and TRBJ2-7, with TRBD1 as a possible D gene (5 bases). The germline V gene encodes CDR1 LNHNV and CDR2 YYDKDF (reference sequence). V lost 4 bases to trimming and J lost 1 base, with 11 bases between them. CDR3 size: 14 residues. The CDR3 loop reads CATSIGRQSYEQYF. The CDR3 nucleotides are TGTGCCACCAGCATTGGTCGACAGTCCTACGAGCAGTACTTC.

This clone was seen more than once but under ten times. The chain employs TRBV9 and TRBJ2-3; D remains unclear. CDR1 is SGDLS and CDR2 is YYNGEE in the germline V gene. Trimming pared 0 bases from V and 4 bases from J, leaving 9 bases between. The CDR3 has 14 residues. As DNA, the CDR3 is TGTGCCAGCAGCGTAGGATGGGCATCAGATACGCAGTATTTT. Translating gives CASSVGWASDTQYF.

The chain combines TRBV18 with TRBJ2-5, with 8 positions matching TRBD1. The CDR3 length is 15 residues. With V trimmed by 6 bases and J by 5 bases, 11 bases remained unmatched. CDR1 and CDR2 (germline): KGHSH, LQKENI. The CDR3 spells CASSPRQGLGETQYF. CDR3 bases: TGTGCCAGCTCTCCAAGACAGGGGTTAGGCGAGACCCAGTACTTC.